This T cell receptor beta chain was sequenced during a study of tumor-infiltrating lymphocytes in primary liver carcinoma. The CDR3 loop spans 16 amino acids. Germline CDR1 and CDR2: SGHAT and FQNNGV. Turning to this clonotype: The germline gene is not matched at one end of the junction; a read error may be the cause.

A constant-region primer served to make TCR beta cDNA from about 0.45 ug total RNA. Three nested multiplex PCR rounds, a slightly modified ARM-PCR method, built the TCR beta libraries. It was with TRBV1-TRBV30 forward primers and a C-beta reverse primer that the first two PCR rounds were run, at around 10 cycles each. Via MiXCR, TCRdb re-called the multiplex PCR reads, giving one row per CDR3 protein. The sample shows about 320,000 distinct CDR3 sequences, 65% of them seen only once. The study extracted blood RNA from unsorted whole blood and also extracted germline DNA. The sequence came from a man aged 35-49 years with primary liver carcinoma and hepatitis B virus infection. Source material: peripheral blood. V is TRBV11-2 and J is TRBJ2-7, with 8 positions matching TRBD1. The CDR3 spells CASSLAGGPSDYELYF. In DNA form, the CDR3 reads TGTGCTAGCAGCTTAGCAGGGGGCCCCTCTGACTACGAGCTGTACTTC.